The 31 T cell receptor beta chains presented below share a single source sample, sequenced in a study of T cells in women clearing cervical HPV infection. The assay was immunoSEQ multiplex PCR, and TCRdb's table has in-frame clones only and misses some. Recorded for this sample: about 37,000 clones. What was sequenced was blood buffy coat. The receptor set was obtained from a woman aged 18-70 years with a cervical HPV16 infection that either progressed to CIN3+ or cleared (not recorded which).

In the case of this clone: The read finishes 3 residues shy of the CDR3 end, and the germline J gene is used to complete it. Other DNA sequences within the sample encode an identical CDR3. This chain connects TRBV30 to TRBJ1-2; 8 nucleotides align to TRBD1. This CDR3 region has 14 residues. V lost 2 bases to trimming and J lost 4 bases; unmatched junction nucleotides: 6. Germline values: CDR1 GTSNPN, CDR2 SVGIG (reference sequence). The CDR3 protein is CAWSPGTGGYGYTF. Incomplete CDR3 DNA: TGTGCCTGGAGTCCAGGGACAGGTGGCTATGGC.

To note about this clone: The read is 3 residues too short to cover the CDR3 end, so that end is filled in from the germline J gene. The V gene is TRBV30, the J gene TRBJ2-3; tentative D call: TRBD1 (6 bases). CDR1 is GTSNPN, CDR2 SVGIG, per germline (reference sequence). CDR3 length: 13 amino acids. CDR3 bases read: TGTGCCTGGAGTAGTAGGGATGGACAGCCG. Translating it yields CAWSSRDGQP. The entire CDR3 is CAWSSRDGQPQYF.

Remarks on this clone: The read ends 3 residues shy of where the CDR3 ends; the end is completed using the germline J gene. The chain carries TRBV20-1 and TRBJ1-6; possibly TRBD1 for D (6 bases). The CDR3 spans 16 residues. With 0 bases removed from V and 5 bases from J, the gap between germline ends came to 14 bases. The germline V gene encodes CDR1 DFQATT and CDR2 SNEGSKA (reference sequence). CDR3: CSARDGPGGNNSPLHF. The DNA read from the CDR3 is TGCAGTGCTAGAGATGGCCCGGGGGGCAATAATTCACCC.

Partial CDR3 DNA: TGCAGTGCTAGCCCCTCGGGCGGGGAATACAATGAG. Protein product: CSASPSGGEYNE. The full CDR3 reads CSASPSGGEYNEQFF. The J gene is TRBJ2-1, the V gene TRBV20-1; perhaps TRBD2 as D (6 bases). Coverage ceases 3 residues before the CDR3 finishes, and the germline J gene fills in the end. The V and J ends lost 3 bases and 4 bases respectively, with 16 bases between them. This CDR3 region has 15 residues. From germline, CDR1 is DFQATT and CDR2 SNEGSKA (reference sequence).

For this clone: The read terminates 3 residues before the CDR3 end, so the remaining end is supplied by the germline J gene. This chain links TRBV18 with TRBJ2-1, with D tentatively TRBD2 (5 bases). The germline V and J ends were trimmed by 3 bases and 0 bases, with 9 bases remaining between them. CDR1 is KGHSH, CDR2 LQKENI, per germline. The CDR3 consists of 15 residues. The sequenced CDR3 bases are TGTGCCAGCTCACCGTTGCTAGCCTCCTACAATGAG. Translation gives CASSPLLASYNE. The full CDR3 protein reads CASSPLLASYNEQFF.

Notes on this clone: Coverage ceases 3 residues before the CDR3 finishes, and the germline J gene fills in the end. This chain joins TRBV7-3 and TRBJ2-5; 9 nucleotides align to TRBD2. The CDR3 extends over 15 amino acids. Trimming removed 1 base from V and 4 bases from J; junction bases left unmatched: 4. Germline CDR1 reads SGHTA; CDR2 reads FQGTGA. CDR3 DNA (partial): TGTGCCAGCAGCTTAATTGCGGGGGGGAGAGAGACC. Translated, it gives CASSLIAGGRET. The complete CDR3 protein is CASSLIAGGRETQYF.

On this clone itself: The read stops 3 residues short of the end of the CDR3; the missing end is completed from the germline J gene. The chain uses TRBV7-9 and TRBJ1-5; possible D gene TRBD1, 6 bases. The CDR3 is made up of 12 amino acids. With 5 bases removed from V and 7 bases from J, the gap between germline ends came to 9 bases. Germline lookup yields CDR1 SEHNR and CDR2 FQNEAQ (reference sequence). The CDR3 is CASSVQGQPQHF. The DNA read from the CDR3 is TGTGCCAGCAGCGTACAGGGCCAGCCC.

This CDR3 reads CSVWGQGFEKLFF. Incomplete CDR3 DNA: TGCAGCGTTTGGGGACAGGGTTTTGAAAAA. The chain links TRBV29-1 to TRBJ1-4; TRBD1 matches at 9 bases. The CDR3 goes on 3 residues after the read ends, and that part is filled in from the germline J gene. The CDR3 has 13 residues. Germline V gene data show CDR1 as SQVTM and CDR2 as ANQGSEA. V lost 5 bases, J lost 7 bases, and 5 bases stayed unmatched.

Concerning this clone itself: The read ends 3 residues before the CDR3 terminus; that terminus is restored from the germline J gene. The J gene is TRBJ2-5, the V gene TRBV20-1, with TRBD2 matching 9 bases. Trimming cost V 7 bases and J 4 bases; bases outside gene matches: 10. Germline CDR1 reads DFQATT; CDR2 reads SNEGSKA (reference sequence). This CDR3 has 14 residues. The CDR3 here is CSVHRSSGTETQYF. The covered CDR3 bases are TGCAGTGTCCATCGATCTAGCGGGACAGAGACC.

Concerning this clone: The DNA ends 3 residues before the CDR3 does, and the rest of the CDR3 is filled in from the germline J gene. V gene TRBV6-2 or TRBV6-3 combines with J gene TRBJ2-1, with a possible D match to TRBD1 (6 bases). The CDR3 totals 13 residues. The germline V and J ends were trimmed by 2 bases and 4 bases, with 6 bases remaining between them. Per germline, CDR1 MNHEY and CDR2 SVGEGT. CDR3: CASSYDRYNEQFF. The CDR3 bases that were read are TGTGCCAGCAGTTACGACAGGTACAATGAG.

Turning to this clone: Read data end 3 residues before the CDR3 end; the end is taken from the germline J gene. The chain recombines TRBV5-4 with TRBJ1-6, with TRBD1 as a possible D gene (5 bases). Germline V gene data show CDR1 as SGHNT and CDR2 as YYREEE (reference sequence). The CDR3 is 15 residues long. V gave up 4 bases and J gave up 4 bases, with 12 bases separating them. CDR3 protein: CASSPGGVYNSPLHF. Partial CDR3 DNA: TGTGCCAGCAGCCCTGGGGGGGTGTATAATTCACCC. Complete variable domain (other parts from reference TRBV5-4 and TRBJ1-6): ETGVTQSPTHLIKTRGQQVTLRCSSQSGHNTVSWYQQALGQGPQFIFQYYREEENGRGNFPPRFSGLQFPNYSSELNVNALELDDSALYLCASSPGGVYNSPLHFGNGTRLTVT.

For this clone: Read sequence stops 3 residues before the CDR3 end, and the germline J gene provides the missing end. The V and J genes are TRBV5-1 and TRBJ2-5; 7 nucleotides agree with TRBD1. V shed 0 bases and J 6 bases; nucleotides not matched to a gene: 5. The CDR3 extends over 14 amino acids. Germline V gene lookup returns CDR1 SGHRS and CDR2 YFSETQ. This chain's CDR3 is CASSLGDRVKTQYF. CDR3 DNA, as far as it was read: TGCGCCAGCAGCTTGGGTGACAGGGTGAAGACC.

A remark on this clone: Read sequence stops 3 residues before the CDR3 end, and the germline J gene provides the missing end. The chain uses TRBV19 and TRBJ2-7; 10 bases map to TRBD1. CDR3 size: 13 residues. Germline lookup yields CDR1 LNHDA and CDR2 SQIVND (reference sequence). J was trimmed by 3 bases and V by 9 bases; bases with no gene match: 5. Incomplete CDR3 DNA: TGTGCCAGCCGGACAGGGGGAGGCTACGAG. It encodes CASRTGGGYE. The full CDR3 protein is CASRTGGGYEQYF.

On this clone itself: The read gets to within 3 residues of the CDR3 end, and the germline J gene fills in the rest. This rearrangement joins TRBV2 to TRBJ2-6; D could derive from TRBD1 or TRBD2 (7 bases each). V was cut by 7 bases and J by 0 bases, with 19 bases left in between. CDR3 length: 18 residues. CDR1 is SNHLY and CDR2 is FYNNEI in the germline V gene. CDR3 residues: CASMGGGPRGSGANVLTF. The sequenced CDR3 bases are TGTGCCAGCATGGGAGGGGGCCCTAGGGGCTCTGGGGCCAACGTC.

In regard to this clone: The read ends 3 residues shy of where the CDR3 ends; the end is completed using the germline J gene. The V gene is TRBV30, the J gene TRBJ2-4; the D gene is possibly TRBD1 (5 bases). Germline assignment: CDR1 GTSNPN and CDR2 SVGIG (reference sequence). The CDR3 sequence is 12 residues long. CDR3 region: CAWSQQGYGQYF. The DNA read from the CDR3 is TGTGCCTGGAGTCAGCAGGGATATGGT.

A word on this clone: The sequenced fragment ends 3 residues before the CDR3 boundary, so the rest is inferred from the germline J gene. The chain has TRBV23-1 and TRBJ1-5; D is unclear. TRBV23-1 is an open reading frame whose function is uncertain. The ends were cut back, 2 bases at V and 5 bases at J, with 7 bases in the middle. The CDR3 extends over 13 amino acids. The CDR3 loop is CASSQPLYQPQHF. CDR3 DNA, as far as it was read: TGCGCCAGCAGTCAACCCCTCTATCAGCCC.

A word on this clone: With the read ending 3 residues before the CDR3 end, the germline J gene is used to fill in that end. The same CDR3 also results from other DNA sequences found in this sample. The chain recombines TRBV6-1 with TRBJ1-5; 9 bases agree with TRBD1. From germline, CDR1 is MNHNS and CDR2 SASEGT. With V trimmed by 2 bases and J by 4 bases, 9 bases remained unmatched. This CDR3 is built from 17 residues. The CDR3 sequence is CASSEPTGGFGNQPQHF. Incomplete CDR3 DNA: TGTGCCAGCAGTGAACCTACAGGGGGCTTTGGGAATCAGCCC.

As for this clone: The observed sequence ends 3 residues before the CDR3 terminus, with the missing tail filled in from the germline J gene. The chain employs TRBV5-1 and TRBJ2-7; 7 bases fit TRBD1. CDR3 length equals 12 residues. V lost 6 bases, J lost 6 bases, and 6 bases stayed unmatched. Looked up from germline, CDR1 is SGHRS and CDR2 is YFSETQ. CDR3 residues: CASTSTGFEQYF. Incomplete CDR3 DNA: TGCGCCAGCACCTCGACAGGGTTCGAG.

Details on this clone: The sequence runs out 3 residues before the end of the CDR3; the remainder is reconstructed from the germline J gene. This sequence joins TRBV20-1 and TRBJ2-5; D tentatively fits TRBD1 or TRBD2 (7 bases each). Germline V CDR1 and CDR2: DFQATT, SNEGSKA (reference sequence). The CDR3 is made up of 16 amino acids. Deletions cut 6 bases from V and 1 base from J, with 21 bases between. CDR3 DNA (partial): TGCAGTGCCGGAGACAGCGGGACAGATTCCCAAGAGACC. Protein product: CSAGDSGTDSQET. The whole CDR3 sequence reads CSAGDSGTDSQETQYF.

Comments on this clone: The CDR3 is cut off 3 residues early in the read; its end comes from the germline J gene. The J gene is TRBJ1-5, the V gene TRBV19, with D perhaps matching TRBD1 (5 bases). From germline, CDR1 is LNHDA and CDR2 SQIVND (reference sequence). Trimming cost V 3 bases and J 9 bases, with 24 bases left between them. The CDR3 has 17 residues. The sequenced part of the CDR3 DNA is TGTGCCAGTAGTATTGCGCAAGCAGGGAATGTGGGGAGGCCC. It is translated as CASSIAQAGNVGRP. The full-length CDR3 reads as CASSIAQAGNVGRPQHF.

Notes on this clone: The CDR3 end is not reached by the read, which stops 3 residues before it; the germline J gene fills it in. V gene TRBV2 combines with J gene TRBJ1-4; 8 positions agree with TRBD1. With V trimmed by 6 bases and J by 6 bases, 6 bases remained unmatched. The CDR3 runs to 14 residues. Germline CDR1 is SNHLY and CDR2 is FYNNEI. The DNA read from the CDR3 is TGTGCCAGCAGCTTGGACAGGGAGTATGAAAAA. It codes for CASSLDREYEK. The CDR3 reads in full as CASSLDREYEKLFF.

As for this clone: The read comes to an end 3 residues before the CDR3 does, leaving the germline J gene to fill in the end. The chain has TRBV18 and TRBJ2-3; 7 nucleotides line up with TRBD1. The CDR3 spans 14 residues. Germline V gene lookup returns CDR1 KGHSH and CDR2 LQKENI. The covered CDR3 bases are TGTGCCAGCTCACCAGGGACAGAGTATCAGCCG. Protein product: CASSPGTEYQP. The CDR3 in full is CASSPGTEYQPQYF.

As concerns this clone: The sequenced fragment ends 3 residues before the CDR3 boundary, so the rest is inferred from the germline J gene. This chain connects TRBV2 to TRBJ2-3; tentatively, D is TRBD1 or TRBD2 (5 bases each). V shed 8 bases and J shed 2 bases, with 11 bases lying between them. This CDR3 is 13 amino acids long. Germline CDR1 and CDR2: SNHLY and FYNNEI. The CDR3 protein is CASEGSSTDTQYF. Incomplete CDR3 DNA: TGTGCCAGCGAGGGGTCCTCCACAGATACG.

Comments on this clone: The read finishes 3 residues shy of the CDR3 end, and the germline J gene is used to complete it. The genes are TRBV7-6 and TRBJ2-1; 8 bases line up with TRBD2. This CDR3 is 15 amino acids long. Trimming took 5 bases from V and 9 from J; bases not matched to a gene: 12. The V gene's germline CDR1 is SGHVS and CDR2 FNYEAQ. This CDR3 is CASSLSPGGLGEQFF. CDR3 DNA, as far as it was read: TGTGCCAGCAGCCTCTCCCCGGGGGGGTTAGGTGAG. Complete variable domain (other parts from reference TRBV7-6 and TRBJ2-1): GAGVSQSPRYKVTKRGQDVALRCDPISGHVSLYWYRQALGQGPEFLTYFNYEAQQDKSGLPNDRFSAERPEGSISTLTIQRTEQRDSAMYRCASSLSPGGLGEQFFGPGTRLTVL.

On this clone itself: The read terminates 3 residues ahead of where the CDR3 ends, so the germline J gene completes it. This chain joins TRBV7-2 and TRBJ2-3, with D perhaps matching TRBD2 (6 bases). The CDR3 spans 13 residues. Germline CDR1 reads SGHTA; CDR2 reads FQGNSA. CDR3 in amino acids: CASSWDFEETQYF. The covered CDR3 bases are TGTGCCAGCAGCTGGGACTTCGAAGAGACG.

Notes on this clone: From the germline J gene comes the end of the CDR3, since the read stops 3 residues before it. The rearrangement uses TRBV2 and TRBJ1-6, with TRBD1 as a possible D gene (5 bases). V lost 6 bases to trimming and J lost 10 bases, with 13 bases between them. Germline CDR1 and CDR2: SNHLY and FYNNEI. The CDR3 length is 13 residues. The CDR3 here is CASSRDSESPLHF. The sequenced CDR3 bases are TGTGCCAGCAGCAGGGATTCGGAATCACCC.

On this clone: The observed sequence ends 3 residues before the CDR3 terminus, with the missing tail filled in from the germline J gene. J is TRBJ2-5 and V is TRBV10-1, with D maybe TRBD2 (5 bases). The ends were cut back, 3 bases at V and 5 bases at J, with 13 bases in the middle. CDR1 and CDR2 (germline): WNHNN, SYGVQD (reference sequence). CDR3 length: 14 residues. The CDR3: CASSETSPGETQYF. The sequenced CDR3 bases are TGCGCCAGCAGTGAAACCTCACCGGGGGAGACC.

In the case of this clone: The read ends 3 residues shy of where the CDR3 ends; the end is completed using the germline J gene. This chain links TRBV20-1 with TRBJ2-7, with D possibly being TRBD1 (5 bases). Between the trimmed V and J ends, which lost 5 bases and 0 bases, there was a span of 17 bases. Germline V CDR1 and CDR2: DFQATT, SNEGSKA (reference sequence). The CDR3 runs 15 residues. Incomplete CDR3 DNA: TGCAGTGCTCATATCGCGACAGCAGACTCCTACGAG. It yields the protein CSAHIATADSYE. The whole CDR3 region reads CSAHIATADSYEQYF.

Comments on this clone: The CDR3 is cut off 3 residues early in the read; its end comes from the germline J gene. This rearrangement joins TRBV19 to TRBJ2-2; 9 bases match TRBD1. The germline V gene has CDR1 LNHDA and CDR2 SQIVND (reference sequence). The CDR3 is 14 residues long. CDR3: CASTLGQGREKLFF. The sequenced CDR3 bases are TGTGCCAGTACCCTGGGACAGGGAAGGGAAAAG.

As regards this clone: Coverage ceases 3 residues before the CDR3 finishes, and the germline J gene fills in the end. The chain uses TRBV6-1 and TRBJ2-3; either TRBD1 or TRBD2 may fit D (5 bases each). CDR1 is MNHNS and CDR2 is SASEGT in the germline V gene. This CDR3 is built from 14 residues. This chain's CDR3 is CASSEALGERPQYF. The sequenced CDR3 bases are TGTGCCAGCAGTGAGGCCCTAGGGGAGCGTCCG.

About this clone: Read coverage stops 3 residues before the CDR3 terminus; the germline J gene supplies the remainder. This chain joins TRBV7-2 and TRBJ2-6; the D is unclear. Trimming removed 2 bases at V and 0 bases at J, with 5 bases between. The germline V gene encodes CDR1 SGHTA and CDR2 FQGNSA. This CDR3 is 15 amino acids long. The CDR3 bases that were read are TGTGCCAGCAGCTTAACAAGCTCTGGGGCCAACGTC. Amino acids: CASSLTSSGANV. The complete CDR3 reads CASSLTSSGANVLTF.